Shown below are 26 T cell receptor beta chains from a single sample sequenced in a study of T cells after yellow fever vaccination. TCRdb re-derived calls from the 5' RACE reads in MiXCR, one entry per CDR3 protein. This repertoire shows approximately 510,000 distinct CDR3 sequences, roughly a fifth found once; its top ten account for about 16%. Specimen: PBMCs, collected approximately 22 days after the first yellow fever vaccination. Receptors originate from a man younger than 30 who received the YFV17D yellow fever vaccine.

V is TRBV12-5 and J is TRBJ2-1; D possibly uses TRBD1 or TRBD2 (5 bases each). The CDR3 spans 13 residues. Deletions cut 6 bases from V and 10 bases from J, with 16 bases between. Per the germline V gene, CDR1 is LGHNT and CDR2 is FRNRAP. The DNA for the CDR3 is TGTGCTAGTGGCCGAATGGGGACGGAGGAGCAGTTCTTC. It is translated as CASGRMGTEEQFF.

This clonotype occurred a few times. Here the CDR3 DNA reads TGTGCCAGCAGTTTACGCCCAGGGCCGAACACTGAAGCTTTCTTT. Its translation: CASSLRPGPNTEAFF. The gene calls are TRBV28 and TRBJ1-1, with D possibly matching TRBD1 (5 bases). CDR3 length: 15 residues. Between the trimmed V and J ends, which lost 2 bases and 1 base, there was a span of 11 bases. In germline, CDR1 is MDHEN, CDR2 SYDVKM.

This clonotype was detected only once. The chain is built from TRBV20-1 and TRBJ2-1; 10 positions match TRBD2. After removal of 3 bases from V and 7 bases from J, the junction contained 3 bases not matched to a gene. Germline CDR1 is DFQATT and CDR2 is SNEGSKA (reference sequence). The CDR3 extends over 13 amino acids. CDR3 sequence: CSASSSGGNEQFF. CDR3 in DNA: TGCAGTGCTAGTTCTAGCGGGGGTAATGAGCAGTTCTTC.

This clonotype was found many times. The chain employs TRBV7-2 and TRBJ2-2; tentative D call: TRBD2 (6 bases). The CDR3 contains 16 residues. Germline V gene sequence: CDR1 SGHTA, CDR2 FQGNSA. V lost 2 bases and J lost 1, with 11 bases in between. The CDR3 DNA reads TGTGCCAGCAGCTTACAGTCCGGGGGGAACACCGGGGAGCTGTTTTTT. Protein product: CASSLQSGGNTGELFF.

The CDR3 nucleotides are TGCGCCAGCAGCTCCGAGCCGCTTCCCTACAATGAGCAGTTCTTC. As protein: CASSSEPLPYNEQFF. The chain joins TRBV5-1 to TRBJ2-1; D is ambiguous. Trimming cost V 3 bases and J 2 bases, with 12 bases left between them. The CDR3 is made up of 15 amino acids. Germline-derived CDR1 and CDR2 are SGHRS and YFSETQ.

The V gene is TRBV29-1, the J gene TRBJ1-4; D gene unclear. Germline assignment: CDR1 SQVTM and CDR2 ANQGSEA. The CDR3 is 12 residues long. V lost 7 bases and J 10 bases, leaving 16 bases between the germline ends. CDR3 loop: CSATEGVGKLFF. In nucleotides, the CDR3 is TGCAGCGCCACGGAGGGCGTCGGAAAACTGTTTTTT.

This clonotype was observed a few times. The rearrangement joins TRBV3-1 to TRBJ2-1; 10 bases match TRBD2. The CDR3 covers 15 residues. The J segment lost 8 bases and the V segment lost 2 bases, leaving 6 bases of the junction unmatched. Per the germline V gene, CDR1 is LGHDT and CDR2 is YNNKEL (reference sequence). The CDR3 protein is CASSQLAGALDEQFF. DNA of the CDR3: TGTGCCAGCAGCCAACTAGCGGGGGCGCTGGATGAGCAGTTCTTC.

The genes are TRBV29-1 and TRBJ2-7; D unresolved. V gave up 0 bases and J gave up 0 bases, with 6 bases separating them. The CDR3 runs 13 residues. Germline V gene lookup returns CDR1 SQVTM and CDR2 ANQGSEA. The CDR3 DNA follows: TGCAGCGTTGAAGACGTGAGCTCCTACGAGCAGTACTTC. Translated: CSVEDVSSYEQYF.

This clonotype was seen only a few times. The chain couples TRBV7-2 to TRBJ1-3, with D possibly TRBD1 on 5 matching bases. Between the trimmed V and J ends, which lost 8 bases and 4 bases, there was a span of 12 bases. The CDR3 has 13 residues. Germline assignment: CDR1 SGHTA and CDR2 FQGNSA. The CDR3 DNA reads TGTGCCAGCTCTGACAGTGCCGGAAACACCATATATTTT. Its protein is CASSDSAGNTIYF.

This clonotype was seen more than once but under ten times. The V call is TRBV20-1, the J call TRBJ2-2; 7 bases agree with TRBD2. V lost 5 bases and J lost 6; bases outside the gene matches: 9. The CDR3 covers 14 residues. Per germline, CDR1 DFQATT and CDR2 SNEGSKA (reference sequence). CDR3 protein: CSAPWGGAAGELFF. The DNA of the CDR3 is TGCAGTGCTCCCTGGGGAGGGGCAGCCGGGGAGCTGTTTTTT.

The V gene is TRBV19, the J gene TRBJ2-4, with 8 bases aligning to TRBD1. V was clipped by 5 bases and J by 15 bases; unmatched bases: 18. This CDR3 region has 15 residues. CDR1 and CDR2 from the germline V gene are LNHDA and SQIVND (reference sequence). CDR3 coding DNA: TGTGCCAGTAGTCCGCGGGACAGGCCAAGAATTTTCCGGTACTTC. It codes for CASSPRDRPRIFRYF.

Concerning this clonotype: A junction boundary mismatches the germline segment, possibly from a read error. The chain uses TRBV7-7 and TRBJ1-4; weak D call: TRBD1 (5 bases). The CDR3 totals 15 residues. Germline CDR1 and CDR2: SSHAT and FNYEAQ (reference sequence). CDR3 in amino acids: CASSPGPATNEKLFF. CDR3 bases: TGTGCTAGCAGCCCGGGGCCGGCAACTAATGAAAAACTGTTTTTT.

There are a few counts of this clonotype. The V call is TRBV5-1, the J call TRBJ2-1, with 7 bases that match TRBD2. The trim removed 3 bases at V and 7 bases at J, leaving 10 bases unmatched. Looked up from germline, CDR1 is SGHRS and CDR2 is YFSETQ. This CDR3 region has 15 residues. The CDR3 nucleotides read TGCGCCAGCAGCTCCCGGGAGGCGGGGCCAAATGAGCAGTTCTTC. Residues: CASSSREAGPNEQFF. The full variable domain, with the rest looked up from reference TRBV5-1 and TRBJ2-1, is KAGVTQTPRYLIKTRGQQVTLSCSPISGHRSVSWYQQTPGQGLQFLFEYFSETQRNKGNFPGRFSGRQFSNSRSEMNVSTLELGDSALYLCASSSREAGPNEQFFGPGTRLTVL.

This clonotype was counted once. CDR3 sequence reads: CASSSPGLAGEKYNEQFF. The CDR3 coding sequence is TGTGCCAGCAGCTCCCCCGGACTAGCGGGGGAGAAATACAATGAGCAGTTCTTC. V usage is TRBV11-1 and J usage is TRBJ2-1; 13 bases fit TRBD2. V was pared by 4 bases and J by 4 bases, with 10 bases of the junction left unmatched. In germline, CDR1 is SGHAT, CDR2 FQDESV (reference sequence). This CDR3 contains 18 residues.

CDR3 loop: CASSLRDRDSETQYF. In DNA, the CDR3 is TGTGCCAGCAGTTTACGGGACAGGGATTCGGAGACCCAGTACTTC. The J gene is TRBJ2-5, the V gene TRBV27; 9 bases line up with TRBD1. The ends lost 2 bases at V and 5 bases at J; junction bases unmatched: 6. This CDR3 region has 15 residues. Germline CDR1 MNHEY, CDR2 SMNVEV (reference sequence).

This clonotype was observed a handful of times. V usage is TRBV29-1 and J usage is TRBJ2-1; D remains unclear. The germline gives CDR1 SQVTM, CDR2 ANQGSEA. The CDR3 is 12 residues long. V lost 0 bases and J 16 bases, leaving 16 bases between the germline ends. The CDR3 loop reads CSVEDPIPVSFF. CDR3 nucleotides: TGCAGCGTTGAAGATCCCATCCCGGTTTCATTCTTC.

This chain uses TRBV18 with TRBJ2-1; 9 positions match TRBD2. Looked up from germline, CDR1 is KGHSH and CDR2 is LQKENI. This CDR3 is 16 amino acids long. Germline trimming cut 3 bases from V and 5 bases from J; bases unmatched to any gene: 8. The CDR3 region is CASSPLGAGGNNEQFF. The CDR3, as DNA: TGTGCCAGCTCACCCCTCGGAGCGGGGGGCAACAATGAGCAGTTCTTC.

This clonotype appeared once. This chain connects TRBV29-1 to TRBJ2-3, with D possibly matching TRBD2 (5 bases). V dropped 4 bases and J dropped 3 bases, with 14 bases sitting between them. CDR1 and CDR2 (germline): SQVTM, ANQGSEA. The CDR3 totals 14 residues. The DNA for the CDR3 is TGCAGCGTTGGAGGTCTTAGCGCTACAGATACGCAGTATTTT. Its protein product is CSVGGLSATDTQYF.

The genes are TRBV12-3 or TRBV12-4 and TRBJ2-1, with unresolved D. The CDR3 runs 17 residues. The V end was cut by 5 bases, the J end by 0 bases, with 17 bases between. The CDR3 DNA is TGTGCCAGCAGTCCCTCGGGCGGCTATAGCTCCTACAATGAGCAGTTCTTC. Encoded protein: CASSPSGGYSSYNEQFF.

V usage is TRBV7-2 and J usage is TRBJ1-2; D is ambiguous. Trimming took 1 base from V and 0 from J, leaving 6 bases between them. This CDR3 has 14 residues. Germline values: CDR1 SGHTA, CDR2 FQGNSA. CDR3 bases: TGTGCCAGCAGCTTAGTCCCGTCTAACTATGGCTACACCTTC. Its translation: CASSLVPSNYGYTF.

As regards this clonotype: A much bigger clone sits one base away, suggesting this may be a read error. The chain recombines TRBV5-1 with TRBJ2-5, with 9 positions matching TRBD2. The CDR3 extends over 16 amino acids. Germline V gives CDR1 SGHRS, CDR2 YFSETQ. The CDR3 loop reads CASTLTTSGGGETQYF. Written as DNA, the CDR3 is TGCGCCAGCACCTTGACGACTAGCGGAGGTGGAGAGACCCAGTACTTC.

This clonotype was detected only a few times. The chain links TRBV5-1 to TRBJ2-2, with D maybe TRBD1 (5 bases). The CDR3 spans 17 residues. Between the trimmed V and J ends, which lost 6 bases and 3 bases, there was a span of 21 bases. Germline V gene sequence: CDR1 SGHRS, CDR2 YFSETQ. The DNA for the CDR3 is TGCGCCAGCACCCCGAACAGGATTAAATTGGACACCGGGGAGCTGTTTTTT. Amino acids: CASTPNRIKLDTGELFF.

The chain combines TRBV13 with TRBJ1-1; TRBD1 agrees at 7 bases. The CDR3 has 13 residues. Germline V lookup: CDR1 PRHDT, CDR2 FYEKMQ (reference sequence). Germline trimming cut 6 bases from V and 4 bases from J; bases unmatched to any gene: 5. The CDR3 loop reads CASRLQGSTEAFF. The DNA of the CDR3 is TGTGCCAGCAGGTTACAGGGGAGCACTGAAGCTTTCTTT.

The CDR3 sequence: CASSQDGGWAQTQYF. DNA for the CDR3: TGTGCCAGCAGTCAAGACGGGGGCTGGGCCCAGACCCAGTACTTC. J is TRBJ2-5 and V is TRBV6-1; either TRBD1 or TRBD2 may supply D (6 bases each). The CDR3 is 15 amino acids. V lost 5 bases and J 6 bases, leaving 19 bases between the germline ends. In germline, CDR1 is MNHNS, CDR2 SASEGT.

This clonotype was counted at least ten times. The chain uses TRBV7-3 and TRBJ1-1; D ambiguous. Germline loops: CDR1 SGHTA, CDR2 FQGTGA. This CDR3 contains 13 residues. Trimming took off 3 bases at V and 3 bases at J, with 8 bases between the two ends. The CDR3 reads CASSLFKDTEAFF. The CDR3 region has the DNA TGTGCCAGCAGCTTGTTTAAGGACACTGAAGCTTTCTTT.

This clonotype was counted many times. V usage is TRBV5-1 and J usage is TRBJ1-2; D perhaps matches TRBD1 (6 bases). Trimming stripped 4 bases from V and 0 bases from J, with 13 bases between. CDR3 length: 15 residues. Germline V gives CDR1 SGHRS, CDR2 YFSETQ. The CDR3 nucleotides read TGCGCCAGCAGCAGAAACAGGGAATCTAACTATGGCTACACCTTC. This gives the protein CASSRNRESNYGYTF.